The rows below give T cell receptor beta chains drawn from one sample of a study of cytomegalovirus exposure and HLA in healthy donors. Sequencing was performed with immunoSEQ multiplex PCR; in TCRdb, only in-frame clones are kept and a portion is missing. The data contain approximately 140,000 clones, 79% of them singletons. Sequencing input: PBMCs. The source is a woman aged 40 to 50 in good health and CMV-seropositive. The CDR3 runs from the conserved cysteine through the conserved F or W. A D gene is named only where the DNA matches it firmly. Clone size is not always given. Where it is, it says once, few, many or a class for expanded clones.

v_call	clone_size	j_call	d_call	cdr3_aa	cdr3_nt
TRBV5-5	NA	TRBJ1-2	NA	CASSLSTTSYYGYTF	TGTGCCAGCAGCCTCTCTACCACCTCATACTATGGCTACACCTTC
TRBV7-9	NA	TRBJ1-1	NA	CSSSFQRDTSEAFF	TGTTCCAGCAGCTTTCAGCGGGACACCTCAGAAGCTTTCTTT
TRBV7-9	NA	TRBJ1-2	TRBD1	CASSLGQGGVYGYTF	TGTGCCAGCAGCTTAGGGCAGGGGGGAGTCTATGGCTACACCTTC
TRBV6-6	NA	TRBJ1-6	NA	CASSRQRDSPLHF	TGTGCCAGCAGTCGTCAGAGGGATTCACCCCTCCACTTT
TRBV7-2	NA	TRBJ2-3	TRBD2	CASSSPLAGAITDTQYF	TGTGCCAGCAGCTCCCCCCTAGCGGGGGCGATCACAGATACGCAGTATTTT
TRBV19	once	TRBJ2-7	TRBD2	CASRIGLAESYEQYF	TGTGCCAGTAGGATTGGACTAGCGGAATCCTACGAGCAGTACTTC
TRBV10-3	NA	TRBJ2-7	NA	CAIRGDKTYEQYF	TGTGCCATCAGAGGGGATAAGACCTACGAGCAGTACTTC
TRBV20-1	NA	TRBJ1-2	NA	CSASPPGGYTF	TGCAGTGCTAGCCCGCCAGGCGGCTACACCTTC
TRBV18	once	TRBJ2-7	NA	CASSPSGTPTYEQYF	TGTGCCAGCTCACCATCCGGGACACCGACCTACGAGCAGTACTTC
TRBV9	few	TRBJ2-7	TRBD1	CASSVGRQGSGEQYF	TGTGCCAGCAGCGTGGGGAGACAGGGAAGTGGGGAGCAGTACTTC
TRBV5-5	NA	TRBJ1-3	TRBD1	CASSRQGAENTIYF	TGTGCCAGCAGCCGACAGGGGGCTGAAAACACCATATATTTT
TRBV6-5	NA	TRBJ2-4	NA	CASSYGSVPNIQYF	TGTGCCAGCAGTTACGGCAGCGTCCCCAACATTCAGTACTTC
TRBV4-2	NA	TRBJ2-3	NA	CASSLRGETDTQYF	TGTGCCAGCAGCCTCAGGGGGGAGACAGATACGCAGTATTTT
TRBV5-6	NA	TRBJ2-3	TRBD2	CASSLRRGAADTQYF	TGTGCCAGCAGCTTGAGGCGGGGGGCCGCAGATACGCAGTATTTT
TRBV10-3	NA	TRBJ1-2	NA	CATKDSNNYGYTF	TGTGCCACCAAGGACAGTAATAACTATGGCTACACCTTC
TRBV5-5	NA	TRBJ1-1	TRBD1	CASIPRQGGNTEAFF	TGTGCCAGCATCCCAAGACAGGGAGGAAACACTGAAGCTTTCTTT
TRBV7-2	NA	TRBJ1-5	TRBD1	CASSRPGTGYNQPQHF	TGTGCCAGCAGCCGTCCCGGGACAGGGTACAATCAGCCCCAGCATTTT
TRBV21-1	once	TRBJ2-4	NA	CASSPRTETVAKNIQYF	TGTGCCAGCAGCCCCAGGACAGAAACAGTAGCCAAAAACATTCAGTACTTC
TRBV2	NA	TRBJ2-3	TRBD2	CASSGGLVADTQYF	TGTGCCAGCTCGGGGGGGTTGGTGGCAGATACGCAGTATTTT
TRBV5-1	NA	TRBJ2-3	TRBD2	CASSLGGGGLDTQYF	TGCGCCAGCAGCTTGGGCGGCGGGGGTCTAGATACGCAGTATTTT
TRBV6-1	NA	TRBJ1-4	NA	CASSDIGNNNEKLFF	TGTGCCAGCAGTGATATCGGGAACAATAATGAAAAACTGTTTTTT
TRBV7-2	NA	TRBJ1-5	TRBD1	CASSSQDRVTQHF	TGTGCCAGCAGCTCGCAGGACAGGGTGACCCAGCATTTT
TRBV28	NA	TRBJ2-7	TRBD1	CASRPGQGFYEQYF	TGTGCCAGCAGACCAGGACAGGGTTTTTACGAGCAGTACTTC
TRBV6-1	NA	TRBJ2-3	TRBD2	CASSEALGLGTDTQYF	TGTGCCAGCAGTGAAGCTCTGGGACTAGGCACAGATACGCAGTATTTT
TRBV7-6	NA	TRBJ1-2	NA	CASSTQPGDGYTF	TGTGCCAGCAGCACCCAGCCCGGGGATGGCTACACCTTC